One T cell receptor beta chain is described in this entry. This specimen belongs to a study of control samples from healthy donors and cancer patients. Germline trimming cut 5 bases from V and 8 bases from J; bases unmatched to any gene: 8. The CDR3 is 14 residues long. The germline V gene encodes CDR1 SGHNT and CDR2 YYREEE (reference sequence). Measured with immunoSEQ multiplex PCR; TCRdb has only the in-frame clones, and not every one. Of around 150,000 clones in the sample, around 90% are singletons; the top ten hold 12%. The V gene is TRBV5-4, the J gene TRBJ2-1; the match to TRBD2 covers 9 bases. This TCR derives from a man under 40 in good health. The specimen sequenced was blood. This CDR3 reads CASSYSGSGDEQFF. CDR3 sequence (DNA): TGTGCCAGCAGTTATAGCGGGAGTGGGGATGAGCAGTTCTTC.